This TCR beta chain was profiled in a study of control samples from healthy donors and cancer patients. V lost 5 bases to trimming and J lost 3 bases, with 22 bases between them. Germline lookup yields CDR1 MNHEY and CDR2 SMNVEV (reference sequence). This CDR3 has 18 residues. Profiled with immunoSEQ multiplex PCR; TCRdb holds only in-frame clones, not every one. The table has 40,000 to 65,000 clones, approximately 90% seen once. Sequenced input: PBMCs. This TCR was recovered from a man aged 55 to 69 with head and neck cancer. The chain is built from TRBV27 and TRBJ2-2; tentatively, D is TRBD2 (5 bases). In DNA form, the CDR3 reads TGTGCCAGCAGTCCCCGTTTCCCGGCGCGGGTATACACCGGGGAGCTGTTTTTT. Protein product: CASSPRFPARVYTGELFF.